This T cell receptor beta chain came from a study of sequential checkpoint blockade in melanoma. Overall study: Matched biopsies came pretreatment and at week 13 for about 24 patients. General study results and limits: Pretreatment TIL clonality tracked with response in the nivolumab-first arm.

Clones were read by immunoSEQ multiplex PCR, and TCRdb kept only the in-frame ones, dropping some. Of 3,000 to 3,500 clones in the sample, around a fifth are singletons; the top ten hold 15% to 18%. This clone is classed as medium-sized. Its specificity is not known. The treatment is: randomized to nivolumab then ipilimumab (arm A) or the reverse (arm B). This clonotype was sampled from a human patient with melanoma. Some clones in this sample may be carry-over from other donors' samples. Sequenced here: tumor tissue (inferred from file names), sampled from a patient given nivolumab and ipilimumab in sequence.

The CDR3 loop reads CASSLSPLRNTGELFF. In nucleotides, the CDR3 is TGTGCCAGCAGCTTATCCCCTTTGCGGAACACCGGGGAGCTGTTTTTT. The genes are TRBV11-3 and TRBJ2-2; D is unresolved. V lost 2 bases to trimming and J lost 1 base, with 11 bases between them. The V gene's germline CDR1 is SGHNT and CDR2 YENEEA. There are 16 residues in the CDR3.